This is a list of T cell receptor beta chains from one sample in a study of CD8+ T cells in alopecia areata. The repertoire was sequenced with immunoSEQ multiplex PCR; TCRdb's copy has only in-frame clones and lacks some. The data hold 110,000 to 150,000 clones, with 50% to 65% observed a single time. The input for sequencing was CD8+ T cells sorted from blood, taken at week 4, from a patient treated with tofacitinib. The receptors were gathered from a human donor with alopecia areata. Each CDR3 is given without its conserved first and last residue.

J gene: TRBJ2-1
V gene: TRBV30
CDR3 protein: AWSGETETYNEQF

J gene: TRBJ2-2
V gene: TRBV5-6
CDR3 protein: ASSLPGASLSTGELF

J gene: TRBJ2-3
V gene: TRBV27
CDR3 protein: ASSTSESTDTQY

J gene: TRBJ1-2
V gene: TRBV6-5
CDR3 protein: ASSPGAYGYT

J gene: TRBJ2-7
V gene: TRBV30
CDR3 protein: AWSGGGGFSEQY

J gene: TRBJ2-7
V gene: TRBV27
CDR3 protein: ASSLSRVPSSYEQY

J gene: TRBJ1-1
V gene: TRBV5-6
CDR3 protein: ASSLGEGASTEAF

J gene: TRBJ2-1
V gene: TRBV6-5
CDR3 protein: ASSYSASGAGSEQF

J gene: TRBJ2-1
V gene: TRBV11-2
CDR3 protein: ASSLGEVVGQF

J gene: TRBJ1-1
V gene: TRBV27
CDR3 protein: ASSFRGGTGEAF

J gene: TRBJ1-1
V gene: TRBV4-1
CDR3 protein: ASSQGVQGYTEAF

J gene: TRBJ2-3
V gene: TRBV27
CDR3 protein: ASSLGTKRTDTQY

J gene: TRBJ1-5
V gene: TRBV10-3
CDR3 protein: AISTHGAYQPQH

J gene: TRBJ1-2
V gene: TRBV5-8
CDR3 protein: ASSLDHYGYT

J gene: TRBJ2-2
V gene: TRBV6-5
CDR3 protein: ASSYWRGGLPGELF

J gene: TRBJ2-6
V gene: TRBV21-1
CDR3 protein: ASSRGDRESSGANVLT

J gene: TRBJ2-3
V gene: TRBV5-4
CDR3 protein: ASSLRLAGSADTQY

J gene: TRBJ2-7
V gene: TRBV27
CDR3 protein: ASSLFPSGTYEQY

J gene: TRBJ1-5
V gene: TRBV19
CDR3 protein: AAGPRQGNQPQH

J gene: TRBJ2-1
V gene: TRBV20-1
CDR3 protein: SAATNEQF

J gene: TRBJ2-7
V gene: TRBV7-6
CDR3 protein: ASSLRTASYEQY

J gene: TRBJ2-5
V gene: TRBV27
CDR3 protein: ASSPVGMTGAETQY

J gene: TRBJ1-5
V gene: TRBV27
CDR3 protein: ASRSGGSDQPQH

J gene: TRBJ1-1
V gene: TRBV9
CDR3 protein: ASSAGTEAF